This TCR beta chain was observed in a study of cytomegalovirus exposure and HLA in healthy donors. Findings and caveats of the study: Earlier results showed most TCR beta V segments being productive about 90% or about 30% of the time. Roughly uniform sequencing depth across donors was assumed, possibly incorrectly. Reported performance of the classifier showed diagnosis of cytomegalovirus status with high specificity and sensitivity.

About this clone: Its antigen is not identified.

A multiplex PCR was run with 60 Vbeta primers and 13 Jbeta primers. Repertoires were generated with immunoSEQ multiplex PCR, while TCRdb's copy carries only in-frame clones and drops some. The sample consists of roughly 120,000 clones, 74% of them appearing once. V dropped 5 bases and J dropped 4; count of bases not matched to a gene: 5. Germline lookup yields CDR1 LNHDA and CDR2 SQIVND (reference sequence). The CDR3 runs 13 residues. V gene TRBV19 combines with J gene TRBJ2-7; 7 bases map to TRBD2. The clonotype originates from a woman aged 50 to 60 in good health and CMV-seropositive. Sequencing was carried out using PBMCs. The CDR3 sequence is CASSGREWYEQYF. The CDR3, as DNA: TGTGCCAGTAGTGGGAGGGAGTGGTACGAGCAGTACTTC.